This is a list of T cell receptor beta chains from one sample in a study of shared clonotypes between healthy human individuals. Here immunoSEQ multiplex PCR was the method, and the copy in TCRdb shows in-frame clones only, minus some. The sample shows approximately 1.4 million clones, 95% to 99% of them seen only once. The specimen was naive CD4+ T cells sorted from blood. The receptors shown here come from a young man in good health. The CDR3 runs from the conserved cysteine through the conserved F or W. D genes are given only for firm matches. Only some rows state a clone size, as once, few, many or a class for expanded clones.

- | TRBJ2-7 | - | TRBV20-1 | 11 | TGCAGTGGGCTGTCGTTCAACGAGCAGTACTTC | CSGLSFNEQYF
- | TRBJ1-1 | - | TRBV28 | 11 | TGTGCCAGCAGGGGTTTCACTGAAGCTTTCTTT | CASRGFTEAFF
once | TRBJ1-2 | TRBD1 | TRBV6-5 | 12 | TGTGCCATCAGGACAGGGTCATTTGGCTACACCTTC | CAIRTGSFGYTF
- | TRBJ2-2 | TRBD2 | TRBV15 | 20 | TGTGCCACCAGCAGAGACAGCAAACTAGCGGGATCCAGAGTTGCCGGGGAGCTGTTTTTT | CATSRDSKLAGSRVAGELFF
once | TRBJ2-7 | - | TRBV5-4 | 16 | TGTGCCAGCAGCCCTACTTGGGGCGGTAAAGCGGACGAGCAGTACTTC | CASSPTWGGKADEQYF
once | TRBJ2-2 | - | TRBV11-3 | 18 | TGTGCCAGCAGCTTAGGACAGTTCGGACGCGCAAACACCGGGGAGCTGTTTTTT | CASSLGQFGRANTGELFF
- | TRBJ2-5 | - | TRBV29-1 | 12 | TGCAGCGTTGACAGGGGTGGGGAGACCCAGTACTTC | CSVDRGGETQYF
- | TRBJ2-7 | TRBD2 | TRBV10-3 | 15 | TGTGCCATCAGGGGGGGACTAGCGGCACAAAACGAGCAGTACTTC | CAIRGGLAAQNEQYF
- | TRBJ2-5 | TRBD2 | TRBV6-1 | 17 | TGTGCCAGCAGTGGGACCGCGGGAGCCGGCCGAAGAGAGACCCAGTACTTC | CASSGTAGAGRRETQYF
- | TRBJ2-1 | - | TRBV19 | 13 | TGTGCCAGTAGTATAGGGGGGTACAATGAGCAGTTCTTC | CASSIGGYNEQFF
- | TRBJ2-3 | TRBD2 | TRBV28 | 16 | TGTGCCAGCAGTTCCGGCCTAGCGGGAGTTACAGATACGCAGTATTTT | CASSSGLAGVTDTQYF
- | TRBJ2-1 | TRBD1 | TRBV2 | 13 | TGTGCCGGGAAACAGGGGAAGATTGATGAGCAGTTCTTC | CAGKQGKIDEQFF
- | TRBJ2-5 | - | TRBV29-1 | 13 | TGCAGCGTTGCTTGGGGGGGGCGGGCGACCCAGTACTTC | CSVAWGGRATQYF
- | TRBJ2-7 | TRBD2 | TRBV5-1 | 12 | TGCGCCAGTACTAGCGTGCGCTACGAGCAGTACTTC | CASTSVRYEQYF
- | TRBJ2-7 | - | TRBV28 | 15 | TGTGCCAGCAGGGGCCGGGACCGCCGCTCCTACGAGCAGTACTTC | CASRGRDRRSYEQYF
once | TRBJ2-7 | - | TRBV5-8 | 14 | TGTGCCAGCAGCGCGGGACTTACTAAATCCGAGCAGTACTTC | CASSAGLTKSEQYF
- | TRBJ1-3 | - | TRBV12-5 | 11 | TGTGCTAGTGGTTTAGGAAACACCATATATTTT | CASGLGNTIYF
- | TRBJ1-1 | - | TRBV5-4 | 16 | TGTGCCAGCAGCAAAGGTACAGGCTCGATGAACACTGAAGCTTTCTTT | CASSKGTGSMNTEAFF
- | TRBJ2-1 | TRBD1 | TRBV18 | 17 | TGTGCCAGCTCACCATCTCGCAGAGACAGGGCCTACAATGAGCAGTTCTTC | CASSPSRRDRAYNEQFF
- | TRBJ2-1 | TRBD2 | TRBV4-1 | 17 | TGCGCCAGCAGCCACCCAGCGGGAGGGGTATTATACAATGAGCAGTTCTTC | CASSHPAGGVLYNEQFF
- | TRBJ1-2 | - | TRBV5-1 | 17 | TGCGCCAGCAGCCCTGGTGGGGGCCTCGTAGTAGGCTATGGCTACACCTTC | CASSPGGGLVVGYGYTF
- | TRBJ2-5 | - | TRBV29-1 | 18 | TGCAGCGTTGAGTTGTTGGGGCAGGCAACTACGTACCAAGAGACCCAGTACTTC | CSVELLGQATTYQETQYF
- | TRBJ2-7 | - | TRBV10-3 | 13 | TGTGCCATCAGTGAAGGGGGTAGCTACGAGCAGTACTTC | CAISEGGSYEQYF
- | TRBJ2-7 | - | TRBV5-1 | 15 | TGCGCCAGCAGGTTAGGACCCGGGACGGAATACGAGCAGTACTTC | CASRLGPGTEYEQYF
- | TRBJ2-3 | TRBD1 | TRBV5-4 | 14 | TGTGCCAGCAGCCGTCCAACAGGGGGAGATACGCAGTATTTT | CASSRPTGGDTQYF
- | TRBJ1-2 | - | TRBV2 | 11 | TGTGCCTCCGGGACAATTTATGGCTACACCTTC | CASGTIYGYTF
- | TRBJ2-1 | TRBD2 | TRBV28 | 15 | TGTGCCAGCAGTTTTTTAGCTAGCGGGAGTGATGAGCAGTTCTTC | CASSFLASGSDEQFF
- | TRBJ2-3 | - | TRBV5-4 | 13 | TGTGCCAGCACATCCGGGGGCACAGATACGCAGTATTTT | CASTSGGTDTQYF
- | TRBJ1-2 | - | TRBV29-1 | 15 | TGCAGCGTAGCCTACCGGGTGCTAGATAACTATGGCTACACCTTC | CSVAYRVLDNYGYTF
- | TRBJ2-5 | - | TRBV5-1 | 15 | TGCGCCAGCAGCTCCGGCACCGGGGCACAAGAGACCCAGTACTTC | CASSSGTGAQETQYF
- | TRBJ2-3 | - | TRBV28 | 15 | TGTGCCAGCAGTTTGGGGGGCGCGGGCACAGATACGCAGTATTTT | CASSLGGAGTDTQYF
- | TRBJ1-2 | - | TRBV7-8 | 16 | TGTGCCAGCAGCTTAGCGGGGACCGATACTAACTATGGCTACACCTTC | CASSLAGTDTNYGYTF